Shown below are 10 T cell receptor beta chains from a single sample sequenced in a study of T cells in localized non-small cell lung cancer. Produced via immunoSEQ multiplex PCR; TCRdb's table is partial and in-frame only. The profile shows 30,000 to 35,000 clones, just over 90% of them singletons. The sample in question was peripheral blood, obtained before any cancer treatment. These receptors all come from a female donor aged 60 or older with stage I lung adenocarcinoma.

The J gene is TRBJ1-1, the V gene TRBV18, with D possibly TRBD1 on 5 matching bases. The germline V gene encodes CDR1 KGHSH and CDR2 LQKENI. This CDR3 has 15 residues. V gave up 3 bases and J gave up 1 base, with 12 bases separating them. CDR3 sequence reads: CASSPFSGRNTEAFF. The CDR3 region has the DNA TGTGCCAGCTCACCGTTTTCAGGGAGGAACACTGAAGCTTTCTTT. Using reference TRBV18 and TRBJ1-1 for the parts outside the CDR3, the full variable domain is NAGVMQNPRHLVRRRGQEARLRCSPMKGHSHVYWYRQLPEEGLKFMVYLQKENIIDESGMPKERFSAEFPKEGPSILRIQQVVRGDSAAYFCASSPFSGRNTEAFFGQGTRLTVV.

The chain is built from TRBV10-3 and TRBJ1-1; unclear D gene. The CDR3 runs 13 residues. The germline V and J ends were trimmed by 7 bases and 1 base, with 10 bases remaining between them. Germline V lookup: CDR1 ENHRY, CDR2 SYGVKD. The chain's CDR3 is CAITRAPNTEAFF. CDR3 DNA sequence: TGTGCCATCACCCGCGCCCCGAACACTGAAGCTTTCTTT.

V gene TRBV5-6 combines with J gene TRBJ2-3; 11 bases map to TRBD2. J was trimmed by 0 bases and V by 2 bases; bases with no gene match: 2. Germline V lookup: CDR1 SGHDT, CDR2 YYEEEE. The length of the CDR3 is 16 residues. The CDR3 spells CASSFRTSGSTDTQYF. In DNA form, the CDR3 reads TGTGCCAGCAGCTTTAGGACTAGCGGGAGCACAGATACGCAGTATTTT.

The rearrangement uses TRBV25-1 and TRBJ2-3, with D possibly TRBD1 on 6 matching bases. Germline V gene lookup returns CDR1 MGHDK and CDR2 SYGVNS. CDR3 length: 16 amino acids. V shed 1 base and J shed 2 bases, with 13 bases lying between them. In DNA form, the CDR3 reads TGTGCCAGCAGTGAATCGGTGGACAGCTACACAGATACGCAGTATTTT. It yields the protein CASSESVDSYTDTQYF.

The rearrangement uses TRBV28 and TRBJ1-1; no clear D gene. The CDR3 length is 11 residues. V lost 5 bases and J 0 bases, leaving 1 base between the germline ends. The V gene's germline CDR1 is MDHEN and CDR2 SYDVKM. The CDR3 region is CASSVNTEAFF. The CDR3 DNA follows: TGTGCCAGCAGTGTGAACACTGAAGCTTTCTTT.

The CDR3 is CAWSVRKGGGGMVYEQYF. In DNA, the CDR3 is TGTGCCTGGAGTGTACGAAAAGGTGGAGGGGGTATGGTCTACGAGCAGTACTTC. The chain is built from TRBV30 and TRBJ2-7; D is tentatively TRBD1 or TRBD2 (6 bases each). Germline V lookup: CDR1 GTSNPN, CDR2 SVGIG (reference sequence). Trimming left V 0 bases short and J 3 bases short, with 24 bases between. The CDR3 runs 18 residues.

This chain connects TRBV7-3 to TRBJ1-1, with D tentatively TRBD1 (6 bases). With 2 bases removed from V and 1 base from J, the gap between germline ends came to 14 bases. The CDR3 runs 16 residues. Germline values: CDR1 SGHTA, CDR2 FQGTGA. CDR3 in DNA: TGTGCCAGCAGCTTATCCCCCGGGACACAGAACACTGAAGCTTTCTTT. Its translation: CASSLSPGTQNTEAFF.

The chain joins TRBV7-3 to TRBJ2-6; weak D call: TRBD1 (6 bases). V was shortened by 3 bases and J by 2 bases, with 11 bases between the two germline ends. The CDR3 spans 16 residues. From germline, CDR1 is SGHTA and CDR2 FQGTGA. CDR3 nucleotide sequence: TGTGCCAGCAGCTTGTACAGGGACGCTGGGGCCAACGTCCTGACTTTC. Translated: CASSLYRDAGANVLTF.

This sequence joins TRBV5-1 and TRBJ2-7; D not resolved. CDR3 length equals 15 residues. Trimming left V 1 base short and J 0 bases short, with 11 bases between. Germline V gene sequence: CDR1 SGHRS, CDR2 YFSETQ. Written as DNA, the CDR3 is TGCGCCAGCAGCTTGTGGGAACAGAGCTCCTACGAGCAGTACTTC. Its protein is CASSLWEQSSYEQYF.

This chain links TRBV27 with TRBJ1-5; TRBD1 might be the D (6 bases). The germline CDR1 and CDR2 sequences are MNHEY and SMNVEV (reference sequence). This CDR3 is 16 amino acids long. Trimming removed 6 bases from V and 7 bases from J, with 22 bases in between. The CDR3 region is CASSTSLGGAGQPQHF. The CDR3 bases are TGTGCCAGCAGCACATCACTAGGGGGGGCAGGACAGCCCCAGCATTTT.